This TCR beta chain was captured by sequencing in a study of OX40 agonist ivuxolimab in advanced cancers. Across the study: Of the participants, approximately 38% had some prior anti-PD-1, anti-PD-L1 or anti-CTLA-4 therapy, which was allowed. Partial response was recorded in three patients: one hepatocellular carcinoma and two cutaneous melanoma cases.

CDR3 length: 14 residues. Germline V lookup: CDR1 SGHNT, CDR2 YYREEE (reference sequence). J lost 7 bases, V lost 3 bases, and 6 bases had no gene match. The protocol was immunoSEQ multiplex PCR, while the TCRdb copy is restricted to in-frame clones and leaves out a portion. The sample comprises over 30,000 clones, approximately 89% of which are singletons, and 36% rests with the top ten. This clonotype was sampled from an adult with an advanced solid tumor such as melanoma, head and neck, liver or kidney cancer. The input for sequencing was CD4+ or CD8+ T cells sorted from blood, taken in a trial of the OX40 agonist ivuxolimab. This chain links TRBV5-4 with TRBJ1-2, with TRBD1 matching over 10 bases. The CDR3 bases are TGTGCCAGCAGCTCGGACAGGGGGGGAGCTGGCTACACCTTC. This codes for CASSSDRGGAGYTF. The whole variable domain, remainder taken from reference TRBV5-4 and TRBJ1-2, is ETGVTQSPTHLIKTRGQQVTLRCSSQSGHNTVSWYQQALGQGPQFIFQYYREEENGRGNFPPRFSGLQFPNYSSELNVNALELDDSALYLCASSSDRGGAGYTFGSGTRLTVV.